This T cell receptor (beta chain) comes out of a study of early T cells in non-severe SARS-CoV-2 infection. Looking at the study overall: Sequenced bulk RNA came from whole blood that was unsorted, and chains were unpaired. General observations from the study: The study's VDJdb matching favored anti-spike CD8 responses and missed private and CD4 specificities.

CDR1 SGHKS and CDR2 YYEKEE come from the germline V gene (reference sequence). The ends were cut back, 2 bases at V and 1 base at J, with 9 bases in the middle. The CDR3 totals 14 residues. Researchers attached unique molecular identifiers to individual cDNA molecules. Each CDR3 protein is one row after TCRdb ran MiXCR on the 5' RACE reads. The repertoire consists of fewer than 85,000 distinct CDR3 sequences, with approximately 12% occurring once and the leading ten covering over 1%. This clonotype is termed large. Its antigen remains unknown. V usage is TRBV5-5 and J usage is TRBJ2-5; the D gene could be TRBD1 or TRBD2 (5 bases each). What was sequenced was whole blood. The sequence was collected from an adult who was a healthcare worker with PCR-confirmed SARS-CoV-2 infection or an uninfected control (not recorded which). The CDR3 sequence is CASSLRGPQETQYF. CDR3 coding DNA: TGTGCCAGCAGCTTACGGGGCCCCCAAGAGACCCAGTACTTC.